The present entry profiles one T cell receptor beta chain with its context. The assay used deep level. Sequencing was performed with immunoSEQ multiplex PCR; in TCRdb, only in-frame clones are kept and a portion is missing. The profile shows about 520,000 clones, 81% of them singletons. Germline CDR1 is LNHNV and CDR2 is YYDKDF (reference sequence). CDR3 length: 12 amino acids. V lost 5 bases and J 5 bases, leaving 9 bases between the germline ends. This entry is derived from a study of shared clonotypes between healthy human individuals. As for the study in general: Samples came from a couple of female and three male donors aged 18 to 49.

Some 100 million PBMCs went into genomic DNA for unsorted samples. The clonotype comes from a woman in her thirties or forties in good health. Some clones in this sample may be carry-over from other donors' samples. Material: PBMCs. The chain employs TRBV15 and TRBJ2-5; perhaps TRBD2 as D (5 bases). CDR3: CATSSTGETQYF. CDR3 in DNA: TGTGCCACCAGCTCTACGGGGGAGACCCAGTACTTC.